Listed here are 10 T cell receptor beta chains from one sample, sequenced in a study of CD8+ T cells in alopecia areata. The treatment here: oral pan-JAK inhibitor, 5-10 mg twice daily. Extracted from the samples, RNA was reverse transcribed into cDNA to serve as the sequencing template. This table comes from immunoSEQ multiplex PCR, and its TCRdb copy is limited to in-frame clones, with some not included. The table records some 150,000 clones, 80% to 90% of them present only once. Sequences were derived from CD8+ T cells sorted from blood, sampled at week 4, from a patient treated with tofacitinib. These receptors came from a human donor with alopecia areata.

The chain uses TRBV6-5 and TRBJ2-5, with D maybe TRBD2 (6 bases). CDR3 size: 15 residues. CDR1 is MNHEY, CDR2 SVGAGI, per germline. Trimming cost V 0 bases and J 2 bases, with 10 bases left between them. The CDR3 is CASSYSMGTQETQYF. CDR3 bases: TGTGCCAGCAGTTACTCGATGGGGACTCAAGAGACCCAGTACTTC.

The CDR3 loop reads CASSRRGPLTGELFF. CDR3 coding DNA: TGTGCCAGCAGCCGCAGGGGACCCCTCACCGGGGAGCTGTTTTTT. V is TRBV14 and J is TRBJ2-2, with D possibly matching TRBD1 (6 bases). The CDR3 sequence is 15 residues long. The V end lost 4 bases, the J end lost 4 bases, and 13 bases lay between the germline ends. Germline values: CDR1 SGHDN, CDR2 FVKESK.

The chain couples TRBV4-2 to TRBJ2-2; D may be TRBD1 (5 bases). The V end was cut by 4 bases, the J end by 0 bases, with 12 bases between. Germline V gene lookup returns CDR1 LGHNA and CDR2 YNFKEQ. CDR3 size: 16 residues. The CDR3 DNA is TGTGCCAGCAGCCCCTGGGCAGGGTCGAACACCGGGGAGCTGTTTTTT. It codes for CASSPWAGSNTGELFF.

This clone was counted only a few times. The rearrangement uses TRBV29-1 and TRBJ2-3; 7 bases align to TRBD1. V was pared by 1 base and J by 0 bases, with 4 bases of the junction left unmatched. CDR1 and CDR2 from the germline V gene are SQVTM and ANQGSEA. The CDR3 has 15 residues. CDR3 amino acids: CSVEGRDRSTDTQYF. The CDR3 DNA follows: TGCAGCGTTGAAGGCCGGGACAGAAGCACAGATACGCAGTATTTT.

The CDR3 nucleotides are TGCGCCAGCAGCAGGGGGACAGGGCCCTCCTCTGGGGCCAACGTCCTGACTTTC. This encodes CASSRGTGPSSGANVLTF. The chain is built from TRBV5-1 and TRBJ2-6, with TRBD1 identical over 9 bases. Germline CDR1 reads SGHRS; CDR2 reads YFSETQ. Unmatched junction bases numbered 8, after V lost 4 bases and J lost 0 bases. CDR3 length: 18 amino acids.

The chain joins TRBV5-1 to TRBJ2-3, with D uncertain. The CDR3 is 14 residues long. V lost 0 bases and J lost 5, with 10 bases in between. The germline CDR1 and CDR2 sequences are SGHRS and YFSETQ. CDR3 in amino acids: CASSLGDGLDTQYF. The CDR3 DNA reads as TGCGCCAGCAGCTTGGGGGATGGGCTAGATACGCAGTATTTT. The whole variable domain, remainder taken from reference TRBV5-1 and TRBJ2-3, is KAGVTQTPRYLIKTRGQQVTLSCSPISGHRSVSWYQQTPGQGLQFLFEYFSETQRNKGNFPGRFSGRQFSNSRSEMNVSTLELGDSALYLCASSLGDGLDTQYFGPGTRLTVL.

This clone was counted a single time. The J gene is TRBJ2-5, the V gene TRBV5-1, with 14 bases that match TRBD2. The J segment lost 5 bases and the V segment lost 0 bases, leaving 15 bases of the junction unmatched. Germline CDR1 is SGHRS and CDR2 is YFSETQ. This CDR3 has 20 residues. CDR3 amino acids: CASSLVGTSGGHPLGETQYF. CDR3 sequence (DNA): TGCGCCAGCAGCTTGGTTGGGACTAGCGGGGGCCACCCGCTGGGTGAGACCCAGTACTTC.

The rearrangement links TRBV7-8 to TRBJ2-7, with 7 bases lining up with TRBD1. Trimming took 4 bases from V and 0 from J; bases not matched to a gene: 6. The CDR3 runs 15 residues. The germline V gene encodes CDR1 SGHVS and CDR2 FQNEAQ. The CDR3 is CASSSSGTVSYEQYF. The DNA for the CDR3 is TGTGCCAGCAGCTCGTCCGGGACAGTCTCCTACGAGCAGTACTTC.

This chain connects TRBV5-4 to TRBJ1-5; D is unclear. Germline CDR1 and CDR2: SGHNT and YYREEE (reference sequence). V was pared by 4 bases and J by 1 base, with 12 bases between. CDR3 length: 15 residues. The CDR3 protein is CASSPDVGSNQPQHF. The CDR3 bases are TGTGCCAGCAGCCCGGATGTGGGGAGCAATCAGCCCCAGCATTTT.

V gene TRBV4-3 combines with J gene TRBJ2-3; TRBD2 matches 13 bases. The germline V gene has CDR1 LGHNA and CDR2 YSLEER. The CDR3 totals 16 residues. The V and J ends lost 0 bases and 7 bases, in that order; junction bases with no gene match: 4. Written as DNA, the CDR3 is TGCGCCAGCAGCCAAGATCCGACTAGCGGGGGGAATACGCAGTATTTT. Translated: CASSQDPTSGGNTQYF.